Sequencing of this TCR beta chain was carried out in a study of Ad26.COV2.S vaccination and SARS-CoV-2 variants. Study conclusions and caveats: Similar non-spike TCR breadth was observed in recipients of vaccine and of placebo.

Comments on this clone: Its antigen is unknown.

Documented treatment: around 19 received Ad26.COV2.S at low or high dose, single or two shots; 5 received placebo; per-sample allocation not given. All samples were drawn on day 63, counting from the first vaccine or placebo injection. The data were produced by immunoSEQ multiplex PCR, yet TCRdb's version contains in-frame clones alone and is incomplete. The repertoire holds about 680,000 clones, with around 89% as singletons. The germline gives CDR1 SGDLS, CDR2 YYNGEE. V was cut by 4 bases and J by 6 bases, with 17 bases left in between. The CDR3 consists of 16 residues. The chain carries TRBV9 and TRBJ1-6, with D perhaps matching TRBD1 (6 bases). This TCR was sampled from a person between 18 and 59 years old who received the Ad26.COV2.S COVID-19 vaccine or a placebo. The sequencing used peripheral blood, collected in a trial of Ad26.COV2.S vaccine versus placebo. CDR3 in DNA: TGTGCCAGCAGCCCTAGCGGGGGCCCGACTAATTCACCCCTCCACTTT. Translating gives CASSPSGGPTNSPLHF.